These 28 T cell receptor delta chains were all obtained from the same sample, sequenced in a study of gamma-delta chains in newborns, infants, children. TCRdb re-processed the reads using CATT. The table has fewer than 2,000 delta-chain clones, roughly two fifths seen once. The sequencing input was blood. These TCRs come from a child who had a fever.

V gene TRDV2 combines with J gene TRDJ1; 11 bases are a match to TRDD3. V was clipped by 3 bases and J by 9 bases; unmatched bases: 11. Germline V gene sequence: CDR1 GEAIGNYY, CDR2 EKD. This CDR3 has 15 residues. Here the CDR3 DNA reads TGTGCCTGTGACCTACTGGGGGATAAGTTTAATGAACTCATCTTT. This translates into CACDLLGDKFNELIF.

The chain employs TRDV2 and TRDJ1; 11 bases agree with TRDD3. The CDR3 contains 16 residues. The J segment lost 5 bases and the V segment lost 0 bases, leaving 7 bases of the junction unmatched. The germline V gene has CDR1 GEAIGNYY and CDR2 EKD. Here the CDR3 reads CACDTEGLGDKDKLIF. For the CDR3, the DNA is TGTGCCTGTGACACCGAGGGACTGGGGGATAAAGATAAACTCATCTTT.

On this clone: A much larger clonotype is one base distant, so this may be a read error. This chain connects TRDV2 to TRDJ1; D may be TRDD3 (6 bases). The germline gives CDR1 GEAIGNYY, CDR2 EKD. The CDR3 totals 17 residues. V was shortened by 4 bases and J by 4 bases, with 24 bases between the two germline ends. The CDR3 DNA follows: TGTGCCTGTGATCGGATGGGGGCCCCCGTGAGGGGCGATAAACTCATCTTT. This gives the protein CACDRMGAPVRGDKLIF.

The chain employs TRDV2 and TRDJ1; the match to TRDD3 covers 8 bases. With V trimmed by 3 bases and J by 13 bases, 27 bases remained unmatched. The germline V gene has CDR1 GEAIGNYY and CDR2 EKD. The CDR3 is made up of 18 amino acids. The DNA for the CDR3 is TGTGCCTGTGACCGCCTTTCTGGGGGACAGGGGTACACCGATAGACCCATCTTT. It is translated as CACDRLSGGQGYTDRPIF.

The V and J genes are TRDV2 and TRDJ1, with a tentative D call TRDD3 (6 bases). The CDR3 loop spans 15 amino acids. CDR1 GEAIGNYY and CDR2 EKD come from the germline V gene. V was clipped by 5 bases and J by 0 bases, with 15 bases between them. The CDR3 DNA reads as TGTGCCTGTGGCCCCCTGGGGTTCAACACCGATAAACTCATCTTT. This translates into CACGPLGFNTDKLIF.

This clone was seen a handful of times. A read error may be the cause here, since a much bigger clone is one base away. The J gene is TRDJ1, the V gene TRDV2; the match to TRDD3 covers 7 bases. Trimming removed 3 bases from V and 3 bases from J; junction bases left unmatched: 15. Per germline, CDR1 GEAIGNYY and CDR2 EKD. This CDR3 has 17 amino acids. In DNA form, the CDR3 reads TGTGCCTGTGACGCCATTACTAGGGGATATAGGTCCGATAAACTCATCTTT. Its protein product is CACDAITRGYRSDKLIF.

In DNA, the CDR3 is TGTGCCTGTGACACCATCTGGGGGAAAAACACCGATAAACTCATCTTT. This translates into CACDTIWGKNTDKLIF. The chain carries TRDV2 and TRDJ1; TRDD3 matches at 8 bases. Germline lookup yields CDR1 GEAIGNYY and CDR2 EKD. CDR3 size: 16 residues. The V segment lost 0 bases and the J segment 0 bases; nucleotides outside the gene matches: 5.

A few counts support this clone. A clone one base away is much larger, so this may be a read error. The same CDR3 also results from other DNA sequences found in this sample. This chain links TRDV2 with TRDJ1, with 8 nucleotides matching TRDD3. V lost 3 bases, J lost 0 bases, and 2 bases stayed unmatched. Germline loops: CDR1 GEAIGNYY, CDR2 EKD. This CDR3 spans 14 amino acids. CDR3 coding DNA: TGTGCCTGTGACTTACTGGGGGACACCGATAAACTCATCTTT. Translated, it gives CACDLLGDTDKLIF.

The chain recombines TRDV2 with TRDJ3; TRDD3 matches at 11 bases. J lost 0 bases, V lost 1 base, and 4 bases had no gene match. The germline V gene encodes CDR1 GEAIGNYY and CDR2 EKD. The CDR3 contains 19 residues. CDR3 amino acids: CACDTGGYGSSWDTRQMFF. In DNA, the CDR3 is TGTGCCTGTGACACTGGGGGATACGGGAGCTCCTGGGACACCCGACAGATGTTTTTC.

As concerns this clone: An end of the junction differs from the germline gene, which may be a read error. At the DNA level, this CDR3 is encoded by other sequences in the same sample as well. The CDR3 coding sequence is TGTGCCTGTGACTCTCTACTGGGGCGCCACACCGATAAACTCATCTTC. Protein product: CACDSLLGRHTDKLIF. This chain links TRDV2 with TRDJ1, with 7 positions matching TRDD3. The CDR3 is 16 residues long. CDR1 is GEAIGNYY and CDR2 is EKD in the germline V gene.

The chain is built from TRDV2 and TRDJ1; 8 positions agree with TRDD3. The CDR3 extends over 15 amino acids. The trim removed 3 bases at V and 0 bases at J, leaving 5 bases unmatched. In germline, CDR1 is GEAIGNYY, CDR2 EKD. Written as DNA, the CDR3 is TGTGCCTGTGACCGGTGGGGGATCAACACCGATAAACTCATCTTT. This translates into CACDRWGINTDKLIF.

This clone was found a few times. A much larger clone lies a single base off, so this may be a read error. CDR3 protein: CACDTVRGGDTPTKRSDTDKLIF. CDR3 bases: TGTGCCTGTGACACCGTACGGGGGGGGGATACCCCAACGAAACGATCCGACACCGATAAACTCATCTTT. V is TRDV2 and J is TRDJ1, with TRDD3 identical over 9 bases. From germline, CDR1 is GEAIGNYY and CDR2 EKD. This CDR3 spans 23 amino acids. J gave up 0 bases and V 0 bases, and 25 bases lay outside the gene matches.

This clone showed up just a few times. A much larger clonotype is one base distant, so this may be a read error. The chain uses TRDV1 and TRDJ1, with 10 bases fitting TRDD3. CDR3 length: 18 amino acids. Germline V CDR1 and CDR2: TSWWSYY, QGS. V lost 1 base, J lost 0 bases, and 8 bases stayed unmatched. CDR3 nucleotide sequence: TGTGCTCTTGGGGAACGTCGCTGGGGGATATGGTACACCGATAAACTCATCTTT. Translating it yields CALGERRWGIWYTDKLIF.

This clone has a handful of counts. V gene TRDV2 combines with J gene TRDJ1, with 12 bases matching TRDD3. The CDR3 runs to 19 residues. Germline assignment: CDR1 GEAIGNYY and CDR2 EKD. V gave up 0 bases and J gave up 2 bases; unmatched junction bases: 12. CDR3 residues: CACDTVVLGDTGRTDKLIF. CDR3 nucleotides: TGTGCCTGTGACACCGTTGTACTGGGGGATACTGGTAGGACCGATAAACTCATCTTT.

Relative to its sample, this clone is large (0.1 to 1%). The chain recombines TRDV2 with TRDJ1; 13 bases map to TRDD3. The CDR3 runs to 17 residues. The V segment lost 3 bases and the J segment 4 bases; nucleotides outside the gene matches: 10. Germline CDR1 GEAIGNYY, CDR2 EKD. The DNA of the CDR3 is TGTGCCTGTGACCGTGTACTGGGGGATACGACGTTCGATAAACTCATCTTT. Its translation: CACDRVLGDTTFDKLIF.

Of note for this clone: The same CDR3 arises from other DNA sequences in this sample as well. V is TRDV2 and J is TRDJ2; 8 bases line up with TRDD3. The CDR3 is 16 amino acids. The germline V gene encodes CDR1 GEAIGNYY and CDR2 EKD. Trimming cost V 0 bases and J 0 bases; bases outside gene matches: 2. CDR3 loop: CACDTLGEALTAQLFF. CDR3 coding DNA: TGTGCCTGTGACACCCTGGGGGAGGCTTTGACAGCACAACTCTTCTTT.

V is TRDV2 and J is TRDJ1; 7 bases map to TRDD3. Trimming removed 2 bases from V and 0 bases from J; junction bases left unmatched: 17. This CDR3 is 19 amino acids long. Germline assignment: CDR1 GEAIGNYY and CDR2 EKD. The CDR3 bases are TGTGCCTGTGACATTGTTGGAGGCAACGGGGGATTGTACACCGATAAACTCATCTTT. It specifies CACDIVGGNGGLYTDKLIF.

Points on this clone: A much larger clone sits a single nucleotide away, making a read error possible. This chain joins TRDV2 and TRDJ1, with 9 bases aligning to TRDD3. This CDR3 contains 17 residues. With V trimmed by 3 bases and J by 3 bases, 13 bases remained unmatched. Germline values: CDR1 GEAIGNYY, CDR2 EKD. CDR3 loop: CACDAITGGHRSDKLIF. In DNA, the CDR3 is TGTGCCTGTGACGCCATTACTGGGGGACATAGGTCCGATAAACTCATCTTT.

Comments on this clone: This may arise from a read error, as a much more abundant clone is one base away. The same CDR3 also results from other DNA sequences found in this sample. The chain recombines TRDV3 with TRDJ1, with D maybe TRDD2 (6 bases). Germline CDR1 and CDR2: TVYSNPD and GDNSRS (reference sequence). This CDR3 is 15 amino acids long. The CDR3 coding sequence is TGTGCCTACTCGACTTCCCCTTCCCTAGCCGATAAACTCATCTTC. It yields the protein CAYSTSPSLADKLIF.

V gene TRDV2 combines with J gene TRDJ1, with 13 bases aligning to TRDD3. Germline V gene data show CDR1 as GEAIGNYY and CDR2 as EKD. Trimming took 3 bases from V and 2 from J; bases not matched to a gene: 11. CDR3 length: 18 amino acids. In DNA, the CDR3 is TGTGCCTGTGACCGTTTACTGGGGGATACGCGAAGGACCGATAAACTCATCTTT. Its translation is CACDRLLGDTRRTDKLIF.

By its share, this clone is large. The CDR3 protein is CACDEMGAIDKLIF. The DNA of the CDR3 is TGTGCCTGTGACGAGATGGGGGCCATCGATAAACTCATCTTT. V and J are TRDV2 and TRDJ1, with D possibly TRDD3 on 6 matching bases. Looked up from germline, CDR1 is GEAIGNYY and CDR2 is EKD. The CDR3 is 14 amino acids. V shed 3 bases and J shed 4 bases, with 14 bases lying between them.

With regard to this clone: Other DNA sequences within the sample encode an identical CDR3. This sequence joins TRDV2 and TRDJ1; 12 bases match TRDD3. The V gene's germline CDR1 is GEAIGNYY and CDR2 EKD. CDR3 length equals 16 residues. J gave up 2 bases and V 0 bases, and 3 bases lay outside the gene matches. The CDR3 bases are TGTGCCTGTGACACCCTGGGGGATACGGGGACCGATAAACTCATCTTT. This sequence encodes CACDTLGDTGTDKLIF.

This rearrangement joins TRDV2 to TRDJ3, with D perhaps matching TRDD3 (6 bases). CDR3 length equals 18 residues. CDR1 and CDR2 from the germline V gene are GEAIGNYY and EKD. V was trimmed by 2 bases and J by 0 bases, leaving 13 bases between them. The CDR3 region has the DNA TGTGCCTGTGACAATATTGGGGGGAGCTCCTGGGACACCCGACAGATGTTTTTC. Its translation: CACDNIGGSSWDTRQMFF.

Worth noting for this clone: The junction departs from the called germline gene at one end, perhaps through a read error. This chain links TRDV2 with TRDJ1; 8 bases map to TRDD3. CDR1 is GEAIGNYY, CDR2 EKD, per germline. CDR3 size: 17 residues. DNA of the CDR3: TGTGCCTGTGACGGAATGGGGGATGGATGGTGGACCGATAAACTCATCTTC. This codes for CACDGMGDGWWTDKLIF.

By proportion, this clone is large. Other DNA sequences in this sample translate to the same CDR3. V gene TRDV2 combines with J gene TRDJ1, with 11 bases aligning to TRDD3. The CDR3 consists of 20 residues. V lost 0 bases and J lost 0; bases outside the gene matches: 14. The V gene's germline CDR1 is GEAIGNYY and CDR2 EKD. This CDR3 reads CACDTLLLGDMEEDTDKLIF. Written as DNA, the CDR3 is TGTGCCTGTGACACCCTCTTACTGGGGGATATGGAGGAGGACACCGATAAACTCATCTTT.

This clone was seen only a few times. The chain is built from TRDV2 and TRDJ3; D may be TRDD2 (5 bases). The germline V gene has CDR1 GEAIGNYY and CDR2 EKD. The V and J ends lost 0 bases and 0 bases respectively, with 14 bases between them. The CDR3 runs 19 residues. CDR3 in DNA: TGTGCCTGTGACACCGGTTCCTCGACAAGCTCCTGGGACACCCGACAGATGTTTTTC. It yields the protein CACDTGSSTSSWDTRQMFF.

As regards this clone: This sequence may be a read error, since a much larger clone differs from it by one base. This rearrangement joins TRDV2 to TRDJ1, with 8 bases fitting TRDD3. Germline CDR1 is GEAIGNYY and CDR2 is EKD. V lost 0 bases, J lost 9 bases, and 17 bases stayed unmatched. This CDR3 comprises 17 residues. The CDR3 sequence: CACDTVPRDTGSLELIF. For the CDR3, the DNA is TGTGCCTGTGACACCGTTCCGAGGGATACGGGGTCTCTTGAACTCATCTTT.

This clone was found once. A read error is possible here, since a much larger clone lies one base away. The chain recombines TRDV2 with TRDJ1; 13 bases line up with TRDD3. The CDR3 has 17 residues. Germline CDR1 reads GEAIGNYY; CDR2 reads EKD. The V and J ends lost 4 bases and 9 bases, in that order; junction bases with no gene match: 16. The CDR3 reads CACDVVVLGDTQKELIF. In DNA, the CDR3 is TGTGCCTGTGATGTCGTGGTACTGGGGGATACGCAGAAGGAACTCATCTTT.